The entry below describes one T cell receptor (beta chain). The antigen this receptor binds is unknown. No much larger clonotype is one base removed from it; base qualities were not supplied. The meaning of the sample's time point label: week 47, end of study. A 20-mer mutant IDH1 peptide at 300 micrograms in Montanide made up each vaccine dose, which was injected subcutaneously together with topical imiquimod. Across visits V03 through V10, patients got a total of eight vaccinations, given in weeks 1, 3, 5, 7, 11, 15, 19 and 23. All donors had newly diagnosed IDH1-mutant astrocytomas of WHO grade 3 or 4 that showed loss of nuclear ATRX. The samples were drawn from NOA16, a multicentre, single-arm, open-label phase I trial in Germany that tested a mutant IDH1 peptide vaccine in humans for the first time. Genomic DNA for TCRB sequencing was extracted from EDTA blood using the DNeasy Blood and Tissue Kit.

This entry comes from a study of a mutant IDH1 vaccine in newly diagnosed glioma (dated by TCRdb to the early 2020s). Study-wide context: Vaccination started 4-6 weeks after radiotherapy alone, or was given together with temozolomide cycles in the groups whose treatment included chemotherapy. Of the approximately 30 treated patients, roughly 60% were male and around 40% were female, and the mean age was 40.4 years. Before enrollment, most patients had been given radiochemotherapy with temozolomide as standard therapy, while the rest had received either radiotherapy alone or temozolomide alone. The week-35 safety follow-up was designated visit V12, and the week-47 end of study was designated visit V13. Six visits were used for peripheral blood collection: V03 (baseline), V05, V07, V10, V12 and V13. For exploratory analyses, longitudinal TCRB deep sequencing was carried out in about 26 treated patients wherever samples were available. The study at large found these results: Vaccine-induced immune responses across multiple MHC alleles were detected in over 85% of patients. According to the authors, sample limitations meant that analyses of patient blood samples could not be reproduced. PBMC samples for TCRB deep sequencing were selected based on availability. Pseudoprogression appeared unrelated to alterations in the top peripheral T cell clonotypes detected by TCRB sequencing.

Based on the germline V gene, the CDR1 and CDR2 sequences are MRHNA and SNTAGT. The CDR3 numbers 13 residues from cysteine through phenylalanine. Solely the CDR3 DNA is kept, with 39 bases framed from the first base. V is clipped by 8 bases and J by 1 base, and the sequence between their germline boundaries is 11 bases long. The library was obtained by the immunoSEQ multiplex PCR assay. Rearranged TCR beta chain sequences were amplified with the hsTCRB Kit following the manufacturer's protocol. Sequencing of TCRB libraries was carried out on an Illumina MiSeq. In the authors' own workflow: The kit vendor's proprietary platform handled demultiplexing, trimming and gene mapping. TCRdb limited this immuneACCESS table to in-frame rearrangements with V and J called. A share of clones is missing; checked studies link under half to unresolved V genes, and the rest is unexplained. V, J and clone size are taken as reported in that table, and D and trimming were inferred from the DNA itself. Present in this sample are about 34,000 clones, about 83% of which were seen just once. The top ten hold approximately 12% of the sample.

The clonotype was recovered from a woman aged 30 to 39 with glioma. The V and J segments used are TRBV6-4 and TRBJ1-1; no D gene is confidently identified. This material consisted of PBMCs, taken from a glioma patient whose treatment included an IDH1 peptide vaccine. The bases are TGTGCCAGCTCTTCGGCGGAGAACACTGAAGCTTTCTTT. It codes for CASSSAENTEAFF.